This T cell receptor beta chain comes out of a study of identical twins. Study-wide results and caveats: Rather than following the same donors, the conclusions depended on cross-sectional statistical analysis. A lower insertion count was a feature of abundant cord blood beta clonotypes, with no such feature in memory repertoires. It was possible that invariant MAIT and iNKT cells partly confounded the zero-insertion analyses.

As concerns this clonotype: Its target is unknown.

CDR1 is MDHEN and CDR2 is SYDVKM in the germline V gene. CDR3 length: 15 amino acids. Losses at the gene ends were 7 bases for V and 11 bases for J; bases not matched to a gene: 18. A single record per CDR3 protein comes from TCRdb applying MiXCR to the 5' RACE reads. The table records 1.5 million to 2 million distinct CDR3 sequences, under 35% of them present only once. Input material: cord blood. The source is a newborn girl in good health. The chain couples TRBV28 to TRBJ2-5, with 8 bases matching TRBD2. The CDR3 here is CASTHLSGSLNEQYF. CDR3 nucleotide sequence: TGTGCCAGCACCCATCTAAGCGGGAGTTTAAATGAGCAGTACTTC.